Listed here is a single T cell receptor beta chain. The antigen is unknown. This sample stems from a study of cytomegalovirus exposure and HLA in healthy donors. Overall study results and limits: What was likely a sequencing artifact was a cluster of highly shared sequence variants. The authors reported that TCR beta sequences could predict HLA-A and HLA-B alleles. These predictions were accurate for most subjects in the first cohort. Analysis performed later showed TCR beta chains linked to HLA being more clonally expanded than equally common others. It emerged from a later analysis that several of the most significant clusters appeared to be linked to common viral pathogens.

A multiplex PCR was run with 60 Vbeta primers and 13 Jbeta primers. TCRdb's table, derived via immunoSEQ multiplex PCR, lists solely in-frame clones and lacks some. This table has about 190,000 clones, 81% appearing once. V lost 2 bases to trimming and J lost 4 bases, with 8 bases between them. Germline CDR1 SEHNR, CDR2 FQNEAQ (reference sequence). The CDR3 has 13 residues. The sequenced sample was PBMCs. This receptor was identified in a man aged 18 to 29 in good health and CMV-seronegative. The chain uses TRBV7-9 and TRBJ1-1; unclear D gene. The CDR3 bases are TGTGCCAGCAGCTTATCACTTCGCACTGAAGCTTTCTTT. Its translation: CASSLSLRTEAFF.